This T cell receptor (beta chain) was sequenced in a study of PD-1 blockade in classical Hodgkin lymphoma. About the study: It was nivolumab at 3 mg/kg, given intravenously every 2 weeks, that patients received. Regarding the study as a whole: Baseline diversity was lower in partial responders and progressors than complete responders.

Details on this clone: What it recognizes is unknown.

All the patients suffered relapse after autologous stem cell transplantation, and brentuximab vedotin exposure differed. Best overall response was complete response, partial response or progressive disease in these relapsed/refractory classical Hodgkin lymphoma patients. V dropped 0 bases and J dropped 1 base, with 11 bases sitting between them. Germline loops: CDR1 SGDLS, CDR2 YYNGEE. The CDR3 has 16 amino acids. Produced via immunoSEQ multiplex PCR; TCRdb's table is partial and in-frame only. The data show about 18,000 clones, with over 75% seen just once and more than 20% held by the top ten. J is TRBJ1-3 and V is TRBV9, with a possible D match to TRBD1 (5 bases). The specimen was peripheral blood mononuclear cells (PBMCs), collected at baseline. The source of this sequence is a human donor with classical Hodgkin lymphoma. The CDR3: CASSVEMGRSGNTIYF. CDR3 nucleotides: TGTGCCAGCAGCGTAGAGATGGGGCGATCTGGAAACACCATATATTTT.